This T cell receptor beta chain was observed in a study of metastatic and nonmetastatic thyroid tumors. For the study at large: Repertoires from blood and tumor or nodule tissue of malignant and benign thyroid patients were compared. Findings and limits, study-wide: As reported, TCR beta diversity in blood and tumor was significantly higher in malignant thyroid tumors than in benign nodules.

In the case of this clone: Its matching antigen is unknown.

With MiXCR, TCRdb called clones anew from the PCR reads. This table holds tens of thousands of clones, 22% found once. No treatment of any kind had been given to any patient before thyroid surgery. The CDR3 length is 14 residues. Germline CDR1 and CDR2: DFQATT and SNEGSKA (reference sequence). Trimming took 5 bases from V and 2 from J, leaving 14 bases between them. The receptor's source is a male donor with papillary thyroid cancer or a benign thyroid nodule (not recorded which). Some clones in this sample may be carry-over from other donors' samples. Sequencing used blood. The chain employs TRBV20-1 and TRBJ2-3; TRBD1 is a possible D gene (6 bases). The CDR3 spells CSAVRGGVTDTQYF. The CDR3 DNA is TGCAGTGCTGTCAGAGGGGGTGTCACAGATACGCAGTATTTT.